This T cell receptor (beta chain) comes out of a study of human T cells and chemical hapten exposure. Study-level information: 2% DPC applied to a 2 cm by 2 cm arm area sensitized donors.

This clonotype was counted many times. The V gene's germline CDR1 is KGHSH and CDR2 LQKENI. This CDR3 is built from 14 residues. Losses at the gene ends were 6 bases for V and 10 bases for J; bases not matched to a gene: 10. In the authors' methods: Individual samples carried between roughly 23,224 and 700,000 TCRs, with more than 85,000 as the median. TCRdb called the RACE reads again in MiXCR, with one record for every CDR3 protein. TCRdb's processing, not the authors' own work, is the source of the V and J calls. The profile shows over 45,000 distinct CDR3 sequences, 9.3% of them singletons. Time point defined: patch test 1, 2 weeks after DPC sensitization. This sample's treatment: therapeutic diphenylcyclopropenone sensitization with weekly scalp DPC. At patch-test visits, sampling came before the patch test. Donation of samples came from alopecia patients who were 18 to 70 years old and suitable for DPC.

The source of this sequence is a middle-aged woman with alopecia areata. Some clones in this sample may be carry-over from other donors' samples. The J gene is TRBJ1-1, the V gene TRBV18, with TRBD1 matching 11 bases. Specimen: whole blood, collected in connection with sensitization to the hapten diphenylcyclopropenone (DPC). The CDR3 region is CASSRTGGVWGAFF. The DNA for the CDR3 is TGTGCCAGCTCGCGGACAGGGGGCGTTTGGGGAGCTTTCTTT.